This T cell receptor (beta chain) was recorded in a study of T cell clonality in common variable immunodeficiency. Study conclusions and caveats: In common variable immunodeficiency, TCR beta chains reportedly carried fewer deletions and N-nucleotide insertions. Compared with controls, CVID subjects had fewer shared TCRbeta clones.

This clone came up many times. Its antigen is currently unknown. With the read ending 3 residues before the CDR3 end, the germline J gene is used to fill in that end. The germline CDR1 and CDR2 sequences are DFQATT and SNEGSKA (reference sequence). CDR3 length: 11 amino acids. Heparinized whole blood, roughly 4.5 to 9 ml, came from each donor. Data came from immunoSEQ multiplex PCR; TCRdb stores just in-frame clones and leaves some out. The data show more than 35,000 clones, none appearing only once, with 0.75% to 1% held by the ten largest. The receptor comes from a person between 18 and 75 years old in good health. The sequenced sample was peripheral blood mononuclear cells. The chain couples TRBV20-1 to TRBJ2-1; 9 bases are a match to TRBD2. CDR3 sequence: CSTAGGYEQFF. Incomplete CDR3 DNA: TGCAGCACGGCGGGAGGGTATGAG.